These 7 T cell receptor beta chains were sequenced from one sample in a study of T-cell reconstitution after alpha-beta-depleted transplantation in children. Preparation of the TCRbeta library was carried out with unique molecular identifiers. TCRdb ran MiXCR on the PCR reads and lists one entry per CDR3 protein. The table shows 500,000 or so distinct CDR3 sequences, with approximately 32% occurring only once. Sequenced here: PBMCs from the stem cell graft donor, sampled from the stem cell graft. All receptors derive from a human donor who donated a stem cell graft to a child with aplastic anemia.

This clonotype occurred a few times. This chain links TRBV5-4 with TRBJ1-2; D possibly corresponds to TRBD1 (5 bases). The germline V and J ends were trimmed by 4 bases and 0 bases, with 7 bases remaining between them. The CDR3 totals 13 residues. Germline CDR1 and CDR2: SGHNT and YYREEE (reference sequence). The CDR3 reads CASSVTANYGYTF. CDR3 in DNA: TGTGCCAGCAGCGTGACAGCTAACTATGGCTACACCTTC.

This clonotype was counted between two and nine times. V is TRBV29-1 and J is TRBJ1-4; 8 bases are a match to TRBD1. The germline V gene encodes CDR1 SQVTM and CDR2 ANQGSEA. This CDR3 spans 13 amino acids. Trimming took 3 bases from V and 10 from J; bases not matched to a gene: 7. The CDR3 protein is CSVEPGGGGKLFF. The CDR3 coding sequence is TGCAGCGTTGAGCCAGGGGGCGGAGGAAAACTGTTTTTT.

Only a few counts were recorded for this clonotype. The CDR3 region is CSVESGTSLIQYF. As DNA, the CDR3 is TGCAGCGTTGAATCCGGGACTAGCCTCATTCAGTACTTC. The J gene is TRBJ2-4, the V gene TRBV29-1; TRBD2 matches 9 bases. This CDR3 has 13 amino acids. Trimming cost V 2 bases and J 9 bases; bases outside gene matches: 5. CDR1 and CDR2 (germline): SQVTM, ANQGSEA. Using reference TRBV29-1 and TRBJ2-4 for the parts outside the CDR3, the full variable domain is SAVISQKPSRDICQRGTSLTIQCQVDSQVTMMFWYRQQPGQSLTLIATANQGSEATYESGFVIDKFPISRPNLTFSTLTVSNMSPEDSSIYLCSVESGTSLIQYFGAGTRLSVL.

This chain joins TRBV5-1 and TRBJ1-3, with D tentatively TRBD1 (5 bases). The CDR3 sequence is 16 residues long. Trimming removed 4 bases at V and 1 base at J, with 15 bases between. Looked up from germline, CDR1 is SGHRS and CDR2 is YFSETQ. The CDR3 DNA is TGCGCCAGCAGCCGGACCGGGACTGAATCTGGAAACACCATATATTTT. As protein: CASSRTGTESGNTIYF.

The V gene is TRBV15, the J gene TRBJ2-1, with 7 positions matching TRBD2. This CDR3 spans 14 amino acids. With V trimmed by 4 bases and J by 7 bases, 7 bases remained unmatched. Per germline, CDR1 LNHNV and CDR2 YYDKDF (reference sequence). The CDR3 region has the DNA TGTGCCACCAGCACTCGCGGGAGAGGAAATGAGCAGTTCTTC. This translates into CATSTRGRGNEQFF.

The V gene is TRBV28, the J gene TRBJ1-1; D possibly corresponds to TRBD1 (6 bases). The CDR3 contains 14 residues. Trimming removed 6 bases from V and 1 base from J, with 12 bases in between. Germline CDR1 reads MDHEN; CDR2 reads SYDVKM. The CDR3 nucleotides are TGTGCCAGCAGCTCAGGGGCGGCGAACACTGAAGCTTTCTTT. Its translation is CASSSGAANTEAFF.

The rearrangement links TRBV12-3 or TRBV12-4 to TRBJ2-7; 7 nucleotides agree with TRBD1. J was trimmed by 2 bases and V by 5 bases; bases with no gene match: 6. The CDR3 has 14 residues. CDR3 DNA: TGTGCCAGCAGTACACAGGGGCACGCCTACGAGCAGTACTTC. Translated, it gives CASSTQGHAYEQYF.